This entry lists 19 T cell receptor beta chains sequenced from one sample in a study of technical replicates of blood from a handful of donors. Libraries were prepared by immunoSEQ multiplex PCR; TCRdb keeps only in-frame clonotypes and omits some of them. The sample contains about 50,000 clones, 90% to 97% of which appear only once. Sample: T cells isolated from PBMCs. These receptors originate from a human donor in good health.

The chain recombines TRBV5-4 with TRBJ1-4; 7 bases are shared with TRBD1. The J segment lost 6 bases and the V segment lost 0 bases, leaving 5 bases of the junction unmatched. This CDR3 has 15 residues. Germline CDR1 reads SGHNT; CDR2 reads YYREEE (reference sequence). CDR3 in DNA: TGTGCCAGCAGCTTGGCCCGGGACAGAGATGAAAAACTGTTTTTT. Translation: CASSLARDRDEKLFF.

This clone was recorded once. The rearrangement uses TRBV11-3 and TRBJ2-7; 7 bases align to TRBD2. After removal of 1 base from V and 3 bases from J, the junction contained 9 bases not matched to a gene. This CDR3 contains 16 residues. The V gene's germline CDR1 is SGHNT and CDR2 YENEEA. CDR3 in amino acids: CASSLGSGAFLYEQYF. CDR3 DNA: TGTGCCAGCAGCTTAGGCAGCGGGGCCTTTCTCTACGAGCAGTACTTC.

The chain combines TRBV9 with TRBJ2-2; 10 bases agree with TRBD2. V shed 0 bases and J 5 bases; nucleotides not matched to a gene: 19. This CDR3 has 21 amino acids. Germline V lookup: CDR1 SGDLS, CDR2 YYNGEE. CDR3 sequence (DNA): TGTGCCAGCAGCGTAGATCGAGGGATCCCCGCTAGCGGGAGTGGAACCGGGGAGCTGTTTTTT. Translation gives CASSVDRGIPASGSGTGELFF. The variable domain in full, with the rest retrieved from reference TRBV9 and TRBJ2-2, is DSGVTQTPKHLITATGQRVTLRCSPRSGDLSVYWYQQSLDQGLQFLIQYYNGEERAKGNILERFSAQQFPDLHSELNLSSLELGDSALYFCASSVDRGIPASGSGTGELFFGEGSRLTVL.

The chain links TRBV10-1 to TRBJ1-4; possibly TRBD1 for D (6 bases). The germline CDR1 and CDR2 sequences are WNHNN and SYGVQD (reference sequence). This CDR3 has 14 amino acids. V was cut by 4 bases and J by 3 bases, with 9 bases left in between. The CDR3 reads CASSASGANEKLFF. DNA for the CDR3: TGCGCCAGCAGTGCGTCAGGGGCTAATGAAAAACTGTTTTTT.

The rearrangement joins TRBV7-2 to TRBJ1-5, with 9 bases fitting TRBD1. CDR1 is SGHTA, CDR2 FQGNSA, per germline. The V segment lost 5 bases and the J segment 5 bases; nucleotides outside the gene matches: 4. This CDR3 has 14 residues. The CDR3 nucleotides are TGTGCCAGCAGCCCACGACAGGGGGATCAGCCCCAGCATTTT. Translating gives CASSPRQGDQPQHF.

The gene calls are TRBV10-1 and TRBJ2-1, with 8 bases lining up with TRBD1. V lost 5 bases to trimming and J lost 5 bases; unmatched junction nucleotides: 8. The V gene's germline CDR1 is WNHNN and CDR2 SYGVQD (reference sequence). The CDR3 runs to 15 residues. CDR3 amino acids: CASSPRQGPNNEQFF. Written as DNA, the CDR3 is TGCGCCAGCAGTCCCAGACAGGGGCCTAACAATGAGCAGTTCTTC.

The CDR3 coding sequence is TGTGCCAGCAGTGAAGCGTGGACAGGGTTTAATGCTGAAGCTTTCTTT. Protein product: CASSEAWTGFNAEAFF. This rearrangement joins TRBV6-1 to TRBJ1-1; 8 bases are a match to TRBD1. There are 16 residues in the CDR3. Germline CDR1 and CDR2: MNHNS and SASEGT. Trimming removed 0 bases from V and 6 bases from J; junction bases left unmatched: 9.

The chain links TRBV2 to TRBJ2-2, with 10 bases matching TRBD2. This CDR3 has 15 residues. Germline CDR1 is SNHLY and CDR2 is FYNNEI. V was clipped by 4 bases and J by 1 base; unmatched bases: 0. CDR3 coding DNA: TGTGCCAGCAGTGGGACTAGCGGGAACACCGGGGAGCTGTTTTTT. This sequence encodes CASSGTSGNTGELFF. Drawing the rest from reference TRBV2 and TRBJ2-2, the complete variable domain is EPEVTQTPSHQVTQMGQEVILRCVPISNHLYFYWYRQILGQKVEFLVSFYNNEISEKSEIFDDQFSVERPDGSNFTLKIRSTKLEDSAMYFCASSGTSGNTGELFFGEGSRLTVL.

V is TRBV7-6 and J is TRBJ2-7, with D hard to call. The germline V gene encodes CDR1 SGHVS and CDR2 FNYEAQ. The CDR3 runs 13 residues. The V end lost 2 bases, the J end lost 2 bases, and 7 bases lay between the germline ends. The CDR3, as DNA: TGTGCCAGCAGCTTATCTGGGCCCTACGAGCAGTACTTC. It encodes CASSLSGPYEQYF. The entire variable domain, with the rest obtained from reference TRBV7-6 and TRBJ2-7, is as follows: GAGVSQSPRYKVTKRGQDVALRCDPISGHVSLYWYRQALGQGPEFLTYFNYEAQQDKSGLPNDRFSAERPEGSISTLTIQRTEQRDSAMYRCASSLSGPYEQYFGPGTRLTVT.

The chain employs TRBV28 and TRBJ1-5; D is undetermined. Trimming took 2 bases from V and 7 from J, leaving 9 bases between them. The CDR3 is 13 residues long. From germline, CDR1 is MDHEN and CDR2 SYDVKM. CDR3 sequence (DNA): TGTGCCAGCAGTTTAAACCCTATACAGCCCCAGCATTTT. Translating it yields CASSLNPIQPQHF.

The chain combines TRBV12-5 with TRBJ2-1; D perhaps matches TRBD1 (6 bases). The CDR3 has 15 amino acids. V gave up 2 bases and J gave up 7 bases, with 15 bases separating them. Germline loops: CDR1 LGHNT, CDR2 FRNRAP. The CDR3 loop reads CASGLSAGTSNEQFF. The CDR3 DNA sequence: TGTGCTAGTGGTTTGAGCGCCGGGACATCAAATGAGCAGTTCTTC.

The V call is TRBV19, the J call TRBJ2-1; 8 bases fit TRBD1. The CDR3 has 15 amino acids. CDR1 and CDR2 from the germline V gene are LNHDA and SQIVND (reference sequence). V lost 8 bases, J lost 8 bases, and 14 bases stayed unmatched. The chain's CDR3 is CASRNSRTGKDEQFF. The CDR3 bases are TGTGCCAGTCGAAATTCCCGGACAGGGAAGGATGAGCAGTTCTTC.

The chain carries TRBV5-5 and TRBJ1-5; perhaps TRBD1 as D (5 bases). Germline V gene lookup returns CDR1 SGHKS and CDR2 YYEKEE (reference sequence). Trimming pared 5 bases from V and 1 base from J, leaving 13 bases between. This CDR3 has 15 residues. The CDR3 spells CASRRTGESNQPQHF. CDR3 bases: TGTGCCAGCAGGAGGACGGGGGAGAGCAATCAGCCCCAGCATTTT.

The gene calls are TRBV6-4 and TRBJ2-3; D is ambiguous. The germline CDR1 and CDR2 sequences are MRHNA and SNTAGT. V lost 3 bases, J lost 4 bases, and 8 bases lay in between. This CDR3 spans 13 amino acids. CDR3 residues: CASSDQFSDTQYF. DNA for the CDR3: TGTGCCAGCAGTGATCAGTTTTCAGATACGCAGTATTTT.

The chain couples TRBV28 to TRBJ2-7; D is ambiguous. The CDR3 is made up of 12 amino acids. The V end was cut by 5 bases, the J end by 9 bases, with 14 bases between. Germline CDR1 is MDHEN and CDR2 is SYDVKM. CDR3 coding DNA: TGTGCCAGCAGTGAGTTCCTCCAAAGGCAGTACTTC. Its translation is CASSEFLQRQYF. Full variable domain (outside the CDR3, taken from reference TRBV28 and TRBJ2-7): DVKVTQSSRYLVKRTGEKVFLECVQDMDHENMFWYRQDPGLGLRLIYFSYDVKMKEKGDIPEGYSVSREKKERFSLILESASTNQTSMYLCASSEFLQRQYFGPGTRLTVT.

This chain's CDR3 is CASRGQTNEKLFF. The CDR3, as DNA: TGTGCCAGCAGGGGGCAAACTAATGAAAAACTGTTTTTT. V and J are TRBV7-2 and TRBJ1-4; maybe TRBD1 (5 bases). Trimming cost V 6 bases and J 1 base, with 6 bases left between them. The CDR3 is 13 amino acids. Germline CDR1 reads SGHTA; CDR2 reads FQGNSA.

The CDR3 protein is CSVPGHRTDTQYF. CDR3 bases: TGCAGCGTCCCGGGACACCGCACAGATACGCAGTATTTT. This chain joins TRBV29-1 and TRBJ2-3; D might be TRBD1 (6 bases). CDR1 and CDR2 from the germline V gene are SQVTM and ANQGSEA. This CDR3 is 13 amino acids long. V was cut by 6 bases and J by 1 base, with 11 bases left in between.

The rearrangement joins TRBV5-6 to TRBJ1-1; D possibly corresponds to TRBD1 (6 bases). The CDR3 covers 15 residues. CDR1 SGHDT and CDR2 YYEEEE come from the germline V gene. Between the trimmed V and J ends, which lost 4 bases and 2 bases, there was a span of 15 bases. The CDR3 loop reads CASSHFIRGNTEAFF. CDR3 DNA sequence: TGTGCCAGCAGCCATTTCATCAGGGGAAACACTGAAGCTTTCTTT.

The chain uses TRBV2 and TRBJ2-5; 7 nucleotides line up with TRBD2. V shed 9 bases, J shed 2 bases, and the junction held 6 bases outside the gene matches. The germline gives CDR1 SNHLY, CDR2 FYNNEI. The CDR3 runs 13 residues. This CDR3 reads CARLAYPQETQYF. CDR3 sequence (DNA): TGTGCCAGACTAGCGTACCCTCAAGAGACCCAGTACTTC.